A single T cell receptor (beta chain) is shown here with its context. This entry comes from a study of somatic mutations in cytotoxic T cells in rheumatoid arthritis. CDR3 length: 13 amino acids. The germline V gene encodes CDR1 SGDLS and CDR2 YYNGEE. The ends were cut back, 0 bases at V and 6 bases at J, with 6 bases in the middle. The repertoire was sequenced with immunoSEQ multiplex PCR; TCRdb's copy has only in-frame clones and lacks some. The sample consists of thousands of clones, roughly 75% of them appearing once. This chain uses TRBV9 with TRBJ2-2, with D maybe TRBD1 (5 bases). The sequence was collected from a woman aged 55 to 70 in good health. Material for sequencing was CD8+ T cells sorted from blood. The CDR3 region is CASSVAGSGELFF. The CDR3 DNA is TGTGCCAGCAGCGTAGCAGGGTCCGGGGAGCTGTTTTTT.